This T cell receptor beta chain appears in the sequencing data of a study of breast tumors, draining lymph nodes, adjacent tissues (TCRdb year 2016). Context from the whole study: In breast cancer patients, the study compared the TCR beta repertoires of tumor, adjacent nontumor tissue and axillary lymph nodes. The study was designed to assess the relationships and possible T-cell exchange between tumor, surrounding tissue and draining lymph node repertoires in human breast cancer.

Sequencing used an Illumina HiSeq 2000. Multiplex PCR amplification was used to generate the TCR beta chain libraries. High-throughput sequencing was used to analyze the amplified TCR beta chain products. Starting from the raw public reads, TCRdb applied fastp trimming at Q25, assembled clones with MiXCR and retained in-frame beta chains. A single entry per CDR3 protein holds the most common genes and DNA from its merged rows. The sample contains approximately 13,000 distinct CDR3 sequences, under 80% of them found a single time. The ten biggest clones cover 44% of the sample. Adjacent samples consisted of nontumor breast tissue surrounding the tumor. As regards this clonotype: Its binding antigen is unknown. No much larger clonotype is one base removed from it; base qualities were not supplied.

The germline V and J ends show losses of 3 bases and 8 bases respectively, and no gene match explains 4 bases of the junction. The CDR3 measures 14 amino acids from cysteine to phenylalanine. Only the CDR3 DNA stays, 42 bases, in frame from base 1. CDR1 and CDR2 are read off the germline V gene (reference sequence) as DFQATT and SNEGSKA. Overall results and qualifications from the work: The data were judged consistent with most tumor T cells deriving from the lymph node and then expanding within tumor tissue. The conclusion that tumor T cells originate in lymph nodes was framed as consistent with a hypothesis rather than directly demonstrated. In luminal-like breast cancer, tumor and nontumor tissue repertoires resembled each other significantly more than in basal-like breast cancer. Tumor T-cell repertoires showed less diversity than lymph node repertoires and more diversity than nontumor tissue repertoires, and tumor T-cell repertoires showed preferential V and J gene usage.

The chain employs TRBV20-1 and TRBJ2-1; a stretch of 13 junction bases matches TRBD2. This TCR was sampled from a female donor with breast cancer. Some clones in this sample may be carry-over from other donors' samples. Sequenced input: tumor-adjacent breast tissue. The nucleotide sequence is given as TGCAGTGCTAGTCGGACTAGCGGGAGTTATGAGCAGTTCTTC. Its product reads: CSASRTSGSYEQFF.